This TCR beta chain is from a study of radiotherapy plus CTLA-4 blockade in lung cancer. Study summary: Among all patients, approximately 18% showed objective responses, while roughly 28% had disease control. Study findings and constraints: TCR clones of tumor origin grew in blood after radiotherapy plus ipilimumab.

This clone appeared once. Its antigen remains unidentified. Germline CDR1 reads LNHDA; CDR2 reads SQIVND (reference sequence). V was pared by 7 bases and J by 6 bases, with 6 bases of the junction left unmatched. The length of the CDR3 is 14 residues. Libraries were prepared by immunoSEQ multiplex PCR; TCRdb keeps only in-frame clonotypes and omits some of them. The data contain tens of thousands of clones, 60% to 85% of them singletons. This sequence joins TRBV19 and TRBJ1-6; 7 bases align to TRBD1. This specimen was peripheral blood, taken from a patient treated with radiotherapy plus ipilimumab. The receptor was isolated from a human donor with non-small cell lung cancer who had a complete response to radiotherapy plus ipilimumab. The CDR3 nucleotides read TGTGCCAGTACCCCAGGGGGGTTTAATTCACCCCTCCACTTT. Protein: CASTPGGFNSPLHF.